The 29 T cell receptor beta chains listed next were all sequenced from one sample in a study of graft-versus-host responses after intestinal transplantation. The table came from immunoSEQ multiplex PCR; TCRdb's copy has only in-frame clones and leaves some out. Of about 57,000 clones in the sample, 70% to 90% were seen once. The sample in question was PBMCs, obtained 26 days after transplant. The receptors were sampled from a human patient who received an intestinal transplant, so some T cells may come from the graft donor.

The chain links TRBV19 to TRBJ1-2; TRBD1 might be the D (6 bases). The CDR3 runs 15 residues. Trimming took 3 bases from V and 1 from J, leaving 12 bases between them. Looked up from germline, CDR1 is LNHDA and CDR2 is SQIVND (reference sequence). As DNA, the CDR3 is TGTGCCAGTAGTATCGGGGGGGCCCTTAACTATGGCTACACCTTC. Translating it yields CASSIGGALNYGYTF.

This chain joins TRBV5-1 and TRBJ1-2, with D possibly being TRBD1 (5 bases). CDR1 SGHRS and CDR2 YFSETQ come from the germline V gene. V was clipped by 2 bases and J by 4 bases, with 12 bases between them. The CDR3 loop spans 14 amino acids. In DNA form, the CDR3 reads TGCGCCAGCAGCTTCAGGAGGGACGGCTATGGCTACACCTTC. It encodes CASSFRRDGYGYTF.

This chain links TRBV9 with TRBJ2-2; D might be TRBD1 (6 bases). Germline V gives CDR1 SGDLS, CDR2 YYNGEE. Trimming took off 4 bases at V and 2 bases at J, with 15 bases between the two ends. The CDR3 runs to 16 residues. In nucleotides, the CDR3 is TGTGCCAGCAGCCCACATCCAGGGGATAACACCGGGGAGCTGTTTTTT. This gives the protein CASSPHPGDNTGELFF.

The gene calls are TRBV29-1 and TRBJ2-5, with TRBD1 as a possible D gene (6 bases). The CDR3 is made up of 13 amino acids. The V end lost 6 bases, the J end lost 3 bases, and 14 bases lay between the germline ends. CDR1 is SQVTM, CDR2 ANQGSEA, per germline. The CDR3 nucleotides read TGCAGCGTCCCGGGACAACCTGAAGAGACCCAGTACTTC. Encoded protein: CSVPGQPEETQYF.

The CDR3 loop reads CASSRLVGESDEQYF. The CDR3 nucleotides are TGTGCCAGCAGCCGACTAGTGGGAGAGTCAGACGAGCAGTACTTC. V is TRBV7-2 and J is TRBJ2-7; TRBD2 might be the D (6 bases). CDR1 and CDR2 (germline): SGHTA, FQGNSA. CDR3 size: 15 residues. V dropped 5 bases and J dropped 5 bases, with 19 bases sitting between them.

V and J are TRBV6-1 and TRBJ1-2; D remains unclear. V was cut by 2 bases and J by 4 bases, with 5 bases left in between. The V gene's germline CDR1 is MNHNS and CDR2 SASEGT. The CDR3 is 12 amino acids. CDR3 bases: TGTGCCAGCAGTGAACTGTCCTATGGCTACACCTTC. It codes for CASSELSYGYTF.

A remark on this clone: The conserved closing phenylalanine or tryptophan is absent in this CDR3, likely reflecting a read error. Because the CDR3's place on the DNA is in doubt, the DNA is left out and the CDR3 is given as listed by TCRdb. CDR3 region: CASRTIAPAGRAL. This chain joins TRBV10-1 and TRBJ1-5. The CDR3 is made up of 13 amino acids, end residues included. Germline V gene sequence: CDR1 WNHNN, CDR2 SYGVQD (reference sequence).

This sequence joins TRBV19 and TRBJ1-5, with TRBD1 matching over 7 bases. V lost 10 bases and J lost 0; bases outside the gene matches: 9. The CDR3 consists of 15 residues. Germline CDR1 LNHDA, CDR2 SQIVND (reference sequence). The CDR3 protein is CATVQGDDSNQPQHF. CDR3 bases: TGTGCCACTGTTCAGGGGGACGATAGCAATCAGCCCCAGCATTTT. Based on the CDR3 plus reference TRBV19 and TRBJ1-5, the full variable domain is DGGITQSPKYLFRKEGQNVTLSCEQNLNHDAMYWYRQDPGQGLRLIYYSQIVNDFQKGDIAEGYSVSREKKESFPLTVTSAQKNPTAFYLCATVQGDDSNQPQHFGDGTRLSIL.

The J gene is TRBJ1-2, the V gene TRBV6-5; the match to TRBD1 covers 8 bases. V gave up 0 bases and J gave up 8 bases; unmatched junction bases: 8. CDR1 is MNHEY, CDR2 SVGAGI, per germline. The CDR3 has 15 residues. Written as DNA, the CDR3 is TGTGCCAGCAGTTACTCGAAGACAGGGGCTAACGGCTACACCTTC. The encoded protein is CASSYSKTGANGYTF.

In nucleotides, the CDR3 is TGTGCCACTCGGGGGGCTGGAAACACCATATATTTT. Its protein is CATRGAGNTIYF. The chain employs TRBV6-1 and TRBJ1-3; maybe TRBD1 (5 bases). The CDR3 runs 12 residues. Deletions cut 10 bases from V and 2 bases from J, with 9 bases between. The germline V gene encodes CDR1 MNHNS and CDR2 SASEGT.

This chain joins TRBV5-1 and TRBJ2-7, with 14 bases that match TRBD2. The CDR3 is 18 residues long. Trimming cost V 4 bases and J 3 bases; bases outside gene matches: 12. Germline values: CDR1 SGHRS, CDR2 YFSETQ. The CDR3 reads CASSTGLAGGLTHYEQYF. Here the CDR3 DNA reads TGCGCCAGCAGCACCGGACTAGCGGGGGGCCTAACCCACTACGAGCAGTACTTC.

V is TRBV28 and J is TRBJ2-1, with a weak D call TRBD1 (5 bases). Germline V gene data show CDR1 as MDHEN and CDR2 as SYDVKM. The germline V and J ends were trimmed by 1 base and 7 bases, with 5 bases remaining between them. The CDR3 sequence is 12 residues long. The CDR3: CASSLSGNEQFF. The DNA of the CDR3 is TGTGCCAGCAGTTTATCAGGGAATGAGCAGTTCTTC. Filled out from reference TRBV28 and TRBJ2-1, the complete variable domain reads DVKVTQSSRYLVKRTGEKVFLECVQDMDHENMFWYRQDPGLGLRLIYFSYDVKMKEKGDIPEGYSVSREKKERFSLILESASTNQTSMYLCASSLSGNEQFFGPGTRLTVL.

This chain joins TRBV28 and TRBJ1-1; a possible D gene is TRBD1 (5 bases). CDR1 MDHEN and CDR2 SYDVKM come from the germline V gene. CDR3 length equals 15 residues. V gave up 3 bases and J gave up 4 bases, with 15 bases separating them. The CDR3 coding sequence is TGTGCCAGCAGTTTTATAAGTAAAAGGGGCACTGAAGCTTTCTTT. Translating it yields CASSFISKRGTEAFF.

The CDR3 here is CASSLASGENTEAFF. In DNA, the CDR3 is TGTGCCAGCAGTTTAGCCTCCGGGGAGAACACTGAAGCTTTCTTT. The chain uses TRBV28 and TRBJ1-1; the D is unclear. Per germline, CDR1 MDHEN and CDR2 SYDVKM. Trimming stripped 2 bases from V and 1 base from J, with 11 bases between. This CDR3 region has 15 residues.

The genes are TRBV29-1 and TRBJ2-7; 10 bases align to TRBD2. This CDR3 contains 13 residues. V gave up 7 bases and J gave up 4 bases; unmatched junction bases: 7. The germline V gene encodes CDR1 SQVTM and CDR2 ANQGSEA. In DNA, the CDR3 is TGCAGCGCTGTACTAGCGGGAAAATACGAGCAGTACTTC. The encoded protein is CSAVLAGKYEQYF.

CDR3 sequence reads: CASSASGYNEQFF. CDR3 coding DNA: TGTGCCAGCAGCGCGAGCGGCTACAATGAGCAGTTCTTC. This chain connects TRBV9 to TRBJ2-1; possibly TRBD2 for D (5 bases). CDR3 length equals 13 residues. The germline gives CDR1 SGDLS, CDR2 YYNGEE. Trimming pared 3 bases from V and 3 bases from J, leaving 7 bases between.

Remarks on this clone: Other nucleotide sequences from this sample produce the same CDR3. The chain uses TRBV6-1 and TRBJ1-5; D unresolved. Germline-derived CDR1 and CDR2 are MNHNS and SASEGT. V lost 2 bases and J 3 bases, leaving 20 bases between the germline ends. This CDR3 spans 18 amino acids. This chain's CDR3 is CASSEWRARTVFNQPQHF. The CDR3 DNA reads TGTGCCAGCAGTGAATGGAGGGCCAGAACAGTTTTCAATCAGCCCCAGCATTTT.

J is TRBJ2-7 and V is TRBV27, with 9 nucleotides matching TRBD1. The germline CDR1 and CDR2 sequences are MNHEY and SMNVEV (reference sequence). There are 15 residues in the CDR3. J gave up 6 bases and V 5 bases, and 11 bases lay outside the gene matches. For the CDR3, the DNA is TGTGCCAGCAGTCCCCGAGCCGGGACAGGGTTCGAGCAGTACTTC. Its translation: CASSPRAGTGFEQYF.

This chain links TRBV4-1 with TRBJ1-1, with TRBD1 identical over 7 bases. Germline V gene lookup returns CDR1 MGHRA and CDR2 YSYEKL. With 7 bases clipped from V and 2 bases from J, the junction kept 4 bases outside the gene matches. This CDR3 is 13 amino acids long. The CDR3 DNA follows: TGCGCCAGCACGTCAGGGGGTAACACTGAAGCTTTCTTT. Its protein product is CASTSGGNTEAFF.

The chain employs TRBV28 and TRBJ1-1; 9 nucleotides align to TRBD1. The CDR3 has 14 amino acids. Germline trimming cut 7 bases from V and 7 bases from J; bases unmatched to any gene: 10. From germline, CDR1 is MDHEN and CDR2 SYDVKM. CDR3 protein: CASTLRDRVIEAFF. For the CDR3, the DNA is TGTGCCAGCACCTTAAGGGACAGGGTTATTGAAGCTTTCTTT.

The chain has TRBV19 and TRBJ2-1; perhaps TRBD1 as D (5 bases). The CDR3 loop spans 15 amino acids. Germline V lookup: CDR1 LNHDA, CDR2 SQIVND (reference sequence). The germline V and J ends were trimmed by 5 bases and 0 bases, with 11 bases remaining between them. The CDR3 loop reads CASSPRQSSYNEQFF. CDR3 bases: TGTGCCAGTAGTCCCCGACAGAGCTCCTACAATGAGCAGTTCTTC.

This chain links TRBV5-6 with TRBJ2-3, with D tentatively TRBD2 (7 bases). With 0 bases removed from V and 2 bases from J, the gap between germline ends came to 10 bases. The CDR3 has 15 residues. In germline, CDR1 is SGHDT, CDR2 YYEEEE. The CDR3 sequence is CASSLGGGLTDTQYF. The CDR3 DNA reads as TGTGCCAGCAGCTTGGGGGGGGGCCTCACAGATACGCAGTATTTT.

In DNA form, the CDR3 reads TGTGCCAGCTCACCGGAGACAGGGGGCGCCTACACTGAAGCTTTCTTT. It is translated as CASSPETGGAYTEAFF. The rearrangement uses TRBV18 and TRBJ1-1; TRBD1 agrees at 10 bases. The germline gives CDR1 KGHSH, CDR2 LQKENI. This CDR3 is built from 16 residues. The V gene end was trimmed by 3 bases and the J gene end by 3 bases; junction bases not matched to a gene: 7.

With regard to this clone: The sample holds other DNA sequences that translate to the same CDR3. The chain has TRBV9 and TRBJ2-2, with D perhaps TRBD2 (7 bases). Germline CDR1 is SGDLS and CDR2 is YYNGEE. Trimming stripped 2 bases from V and 1 base from J, with 9 bases between. There are 15 residues in the CDR3. Written as DNA, the CDR3 is TGTGCCAGCAGCGTGGGGGGGCAGAACACCGGGGAGCTGTTTTTT. It specifies CASSVGGQNTGELFF.

The CDR3 protein is CASSVLQGETQYF. The CDR3 DNA reads as TGTGCCAGCTCTGTCCTTCAGGGGGAGACCCAGTACTTC. The chain employs TRBV18 and TRBJ2-5; a weak D match, TRBD1 (6 bases). The CDR3 has 13 residues. Germline lookup yields CDR1 KGHSH and CDR2 LQKENI. Deletions cut 6 bases from V and 5 bases from J, with 13 bases between.

This clone showed up just once. This chain uses TRBV10-1 with TRBJ2-3; TRBD1 aligns across 7 bases. V trimming: 6 bases; J trimming: 5 bases; junction bases outside the gene matches: 5. This CDR3 contains 13 residues. CDR1 is WNHNN, CDR2 SYGVQD, per germline (reference sequence). CDR3 sequence: CASREGAGDTQYF. The CDR3 DNA sequence: TGCGCCAGCAGAGAGGGGGCCGGAGATACGCAGTATTTT.

The V call is TRBV28, the J call TRBJ2-1; TRBD2 aligns across 9 bases. The CDR3 has 21 amino acids. In germline, CDR1 is MDHEN, CDR2 SYDVKM. Trimming at V came to 6 bases and at J to 2 bases, leaving 23 bases not matched to a gene. The CDR3 reads CASRSHGDTFLAGATYNEQFF. CDR3 DNA: TGTGCCAGCAGAAGCCACGGGGACACTTTCTTAGCGGGGGCAACCTACAATGAGCAGTTCTTC.

The gene calls are TRBV4-1 and TRBJ1-2; TRBD1 agrees at 9 bases. The germline V gene encodes CDR1 MGHRA and CDR2 YSYEKL. The CDR3 spans 15 residues. The J segment lost 5 bases and the V segment lost 0 bases, leaving 4 bases of the junction unmatched. CDR3 nucleotides: TGCGCCAGCAGCCAAGAGACGGACAGGGGATATGGCTACACCTTC. Protein: CASSQETDRGYGYTF.

This sequence joins TRBV19 and TRBJ2-7, with 8 bases that match TRBD2. V shed 1 base, J shed 2 bases, and the junction held 4 bases outside the gene matches. The CDR3 extends over 15 amino acids. Germline CDR1 is LNHDA and CDR2 is SQIVND (reference sequence). Here the CDR3 reads CASSIASGGTYEQYV. The CDR3 DNA is TGTGCCAGTAGTATAGCCAGCGGGGGTACCTACGAGCAGTACGTC.